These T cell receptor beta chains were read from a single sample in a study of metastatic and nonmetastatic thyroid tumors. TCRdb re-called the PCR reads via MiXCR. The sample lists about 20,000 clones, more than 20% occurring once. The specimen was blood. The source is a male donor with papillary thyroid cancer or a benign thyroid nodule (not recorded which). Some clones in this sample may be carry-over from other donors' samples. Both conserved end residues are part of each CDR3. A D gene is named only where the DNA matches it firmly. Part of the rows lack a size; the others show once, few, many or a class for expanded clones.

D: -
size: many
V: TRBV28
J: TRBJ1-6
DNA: TGTGCCAGCAGGCCAGGACAGCTCCTTGGTTCACCCCTCCACTTT
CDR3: CASRPGQLLGSPLHF

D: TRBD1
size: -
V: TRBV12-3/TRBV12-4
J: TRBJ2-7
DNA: TGTGCCAGCACCCAGACAGGGGTCGGATACGAGCAGTACTTC
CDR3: CASTQTGVGYEQYF

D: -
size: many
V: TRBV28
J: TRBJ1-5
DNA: TGTGCCAGCAGTGTGAGGGGTGGGGGCAATCAGCCCCAGCATTTT
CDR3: CASSVRGGGNQPQHF

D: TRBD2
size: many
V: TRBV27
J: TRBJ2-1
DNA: TGTGCCAGCAGTTTGTTCACGGGAGGGAGCTCCTACAATGAGCAGTTCTTC
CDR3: CASSLFTGGSSYNEQFF

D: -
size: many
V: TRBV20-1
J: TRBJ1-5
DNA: TGCAGTGCGCAACAGGGCATTTTACAGCCCCAGCATTTT
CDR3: CSAQQGILQPQHF

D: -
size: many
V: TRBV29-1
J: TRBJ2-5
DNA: TGCAGCGTGAGGGTACCCCCTCAAGAGACCCAGTACTTC
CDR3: CSVRVPPQETQYF

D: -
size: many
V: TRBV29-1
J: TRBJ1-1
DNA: TGCAGCGTTGAAAGCGCCACTGAAGCTTTCTTT
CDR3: CSVESATEAFF

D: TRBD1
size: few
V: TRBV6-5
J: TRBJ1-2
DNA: TGTGCCAGCAGTTTCGGGGGACAGGGAAATGGCTACACCTTC
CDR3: CASSFGGQGNGYTF

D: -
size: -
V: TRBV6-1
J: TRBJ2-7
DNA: TGTGCCACCGGGATGCGGCCCCGAGAAGTCTACGAGCAGTACTTC
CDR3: CATGMRPREVYEQYF

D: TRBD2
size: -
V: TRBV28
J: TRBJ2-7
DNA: TGTGCCAGCAGTTCCCGGACTAGCGGGAGGTACGAGCAGTACTTC
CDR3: CASSSRTSGRYEQYF

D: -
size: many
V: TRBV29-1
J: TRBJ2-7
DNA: TGCAGCGTTGTTGGGTGGAACTACGAGCAGTACTTC
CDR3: CSVVGWNYEQYF

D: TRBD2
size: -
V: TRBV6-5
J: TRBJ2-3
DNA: TGTGCCAGCAGTTACGCGTACTTAGCGGGATCAGGCACAGATACGCAGTATTTT
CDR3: CASSYAYLAGSGTDTQYF

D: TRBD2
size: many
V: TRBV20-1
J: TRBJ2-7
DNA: TGCAGTGCTCCCCTCCTTAGCGGGAGGGCGGGTGAGCAGTACTTC
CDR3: CSAPLLSGRAGEQYF

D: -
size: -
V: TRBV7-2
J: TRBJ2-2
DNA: TGTGCCAGCAGCTTAGTAAAGGGGGCCGGGGAGCTGTTTTTT
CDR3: CASSLVKGAGELFF

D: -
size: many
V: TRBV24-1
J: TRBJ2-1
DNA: TGTGCCACCAGTGAACTGTCTATCAACAATGAGCAGTTCTTC
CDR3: CATSELSINNEQFF

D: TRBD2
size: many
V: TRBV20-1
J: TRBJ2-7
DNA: TGCAGTTTTAATCCGCTAGCGGGAGGAAACGAGCAGTACTTC
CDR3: CSFNPLAGGNEQYF

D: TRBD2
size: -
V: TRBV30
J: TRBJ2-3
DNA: TGTGCCTGGAGTGTAGGCCAGGGAGGGACAGATACGCAGTATTTT
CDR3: CAWSVGQGGTDTQYF

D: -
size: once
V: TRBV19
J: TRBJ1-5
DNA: TGTGCCAGTATCGAGCCGACGGGGCATCAGCCCCAGCATTTT
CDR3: CASIEPTGHQPQHF

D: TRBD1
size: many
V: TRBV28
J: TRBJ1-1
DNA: TGTGCCAGCACCACGCCCATCGGACAGGGGTATAGCACTGAAGCTTTCTTT
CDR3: CASTTPIGQGYSTEAFF

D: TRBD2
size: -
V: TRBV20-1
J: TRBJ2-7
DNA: TGCAGTGCTGAGTGGGGAGCGGGAACTGCAGGCGAGCAGTACTTC
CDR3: CSAEWGAGTAGEQYF

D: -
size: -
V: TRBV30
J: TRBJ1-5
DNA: TGTGCCTGGAGTAAGGGGTTAGGCAATCAGCCCCAGCATTTT
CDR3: CAWSKGLGNQPQHF

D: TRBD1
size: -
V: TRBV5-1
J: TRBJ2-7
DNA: TGCGCCAGCAGCCCCACCGGGACAGGGTTCGGTTACGAGCAGTACTTC
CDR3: CASSPTGTGFGYEQYF

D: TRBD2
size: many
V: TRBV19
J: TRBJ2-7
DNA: TGTGCCAGTAGTATGGGACTAGCGGGAGTGTACGAGCAGTACTTC
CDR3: CASSMGLAGVYEQYF